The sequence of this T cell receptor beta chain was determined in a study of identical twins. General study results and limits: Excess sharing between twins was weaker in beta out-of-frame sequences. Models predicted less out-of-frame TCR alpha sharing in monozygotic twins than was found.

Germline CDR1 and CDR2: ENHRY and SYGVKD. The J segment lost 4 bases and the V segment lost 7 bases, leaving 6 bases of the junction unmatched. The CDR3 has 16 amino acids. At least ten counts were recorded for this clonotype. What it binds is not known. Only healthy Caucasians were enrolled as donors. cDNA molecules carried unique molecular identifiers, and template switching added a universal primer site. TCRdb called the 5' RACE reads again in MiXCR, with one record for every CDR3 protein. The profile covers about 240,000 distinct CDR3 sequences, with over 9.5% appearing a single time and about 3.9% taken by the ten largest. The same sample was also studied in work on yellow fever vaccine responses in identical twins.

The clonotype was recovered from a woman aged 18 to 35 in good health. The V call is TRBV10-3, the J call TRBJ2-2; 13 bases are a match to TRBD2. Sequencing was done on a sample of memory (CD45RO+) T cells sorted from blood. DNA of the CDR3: TGTGCCATCACCGGGACTAGCGGGATTGGCACCGGGGAGCTGTTTTTT. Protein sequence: CAITGTSGIGTGELFF.